A selection of T cell receptor beta chains follows, all from one sample in a study of cytomegalovirus exposure and HLA in healthy donors. Some clones are missing from TCRdb's copy, which holds only in-frame ones; the method was immunoSEQ multiplex PCR. The data show around 48,000 clones, and the top ten clones hold approximately 2.1%. The sequenced sample was PBMCs. All receptors come from a female donor in good health and CMV-seronegative. CDR3s leave out the opening cysteine and the closing phenylalanine or tryptophan. The order of the fields is J gene, CDR3 length, V gene, CDR3 protein.

TRBJ1-1,10,TRBV29-1,SGTGGTGEAF
TRBJ2-1,11,TRBV6-1,ASSLQEGAEQF
TRBJ2-2,11,TRBV7-2,ASGDRDAGELF
TRBJ2-1,14,TRBV4-2,ASSEATGTAGDEQF
TRBJ2-7,13,TRBV5-4,ASSSELQGTYEQY
TRBJ1-2,13,TRBV5-1,ASSLDGTGGYGYT
TRBJ1-1,8,TRBV19,ASKAGEAF
TRBJ2-7,14,TRBV4-2,ASSQVTAGGSYEQY
TRBJ1-2,12,TRBV7-9,ASSPLVTGDGYT
TRBJ1-3,11,TRBV4-1,ASRDSSGNTIY
TRBJ2-7,14,TRBV5-1,ASSLIPRIAEPEQY
TRBJ1-1,10,TRBV2,ASARGGTEAF
TRBJ1-2,13,TRBV18,ASSQGSLADYGYT
TRBJ2-7,12,TRBV6-5,ASSYSTPTYEQY
TRBJ2-5,18,TRBV15,ATSRVYPGGHIPLQETQY
TRBJ1-2,11,TRBV6-5,ASSPGTGGPYT
TRBJ1-1,10,TRBV29-1,SVEQGASEAF